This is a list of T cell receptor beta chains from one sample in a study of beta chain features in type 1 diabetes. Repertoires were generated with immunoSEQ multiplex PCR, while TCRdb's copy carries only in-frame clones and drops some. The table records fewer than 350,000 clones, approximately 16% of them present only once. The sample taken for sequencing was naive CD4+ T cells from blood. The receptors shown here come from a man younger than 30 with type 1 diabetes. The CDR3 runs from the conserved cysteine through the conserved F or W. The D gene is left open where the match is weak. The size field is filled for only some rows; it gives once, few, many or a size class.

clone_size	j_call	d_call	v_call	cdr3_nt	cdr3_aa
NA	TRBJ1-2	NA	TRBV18	TGTGCCAGCTCACCACCGAGCTCAGGAGGAACCTATGGCTACACCTTC	CASSPPSSGGTYGYTF
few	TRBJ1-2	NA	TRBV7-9	TGTGCCAGCAGCTCCGGGGAACGGGTCGGCTACACCTTC	CASSSGERVGYTF
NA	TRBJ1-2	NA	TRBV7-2	TGTGCCAGCACCTGGGGGGGGACCATTAACTGGGGCTACACCTTC	CASTWGGTINWGYTF
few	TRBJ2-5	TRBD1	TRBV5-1	TGCGCCAGCAGCTCGGACAGGGAAGAGACCCAGTACTTC	CASSSDREETQYF
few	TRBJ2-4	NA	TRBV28	TGTGCCAGCAGTTTTCAGGGGATGGGCATTCAGTACTTC	CASSFQGMGIQYF
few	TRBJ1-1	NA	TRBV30	TGTGCCTGGGAGGATTACGGCAGTCGGACTGAAGCTTTCTTT	CAWEDYGSRTEAFF
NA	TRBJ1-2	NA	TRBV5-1	TGCGCCAGCAGCTTACCGGGATTCTACTATGGCTACACCTTC	CASSLPGFYYGYTF
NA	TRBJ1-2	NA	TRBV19	TGTGCCAGTAGTATTATGGGCCCTCAGGGAAAGGACGGCTACACCTTC	CASSIMGPQGKDGYTF
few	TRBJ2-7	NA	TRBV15	TGTGCCACCAGCAGAGATAATCGCGAGCAGTACTTC	CATSRDNREQYF
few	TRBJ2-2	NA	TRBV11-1	TGTGCCAGCAGCTTCGTGGATTGGGGGGCCGGGGAGCTGTTTTTT	CASSFVDWGAGELFF
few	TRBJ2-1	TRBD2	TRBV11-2	TGTGCCAGCAGCTTAATCCCCGGGACTAGCGCCTACAATGAGCAGTTCTTC	CASSLIPGTSAYNEQFF
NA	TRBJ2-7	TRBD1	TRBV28	TGTGCCAGCAGTTTTACTCCCGGGACAGGAGGCTACGAGCAGTACTTC	CASSFTPGTGGYEQYF
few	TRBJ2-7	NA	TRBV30	TGTGCCTGGAGTCCCCATGACGAGCAGTACTTC	CAWSPHDEQYF
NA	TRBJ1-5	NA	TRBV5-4	TGTGCCAGCAGCTTGGAACCAGGCAATCAGCCCCAGCATTTT	CASSLEPGNQPQHF
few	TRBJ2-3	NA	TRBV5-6	TGTGCCAGCAGCATAACTAGGAGCGCGGGCACAGATACGCAGTATTTT	CASSITRSAGTDTQYF
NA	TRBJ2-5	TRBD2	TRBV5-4	TGTGCCAGCAGGATGGGAGGGAGGGAGACCCAGTACTTC	CASRMGGRETQYF
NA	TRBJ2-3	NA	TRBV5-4	TGTGCCAGCAGCTTAAAGTCTGGACATCCAGTGGCTTATACGCAGTATTTT	CASSLKSGHPVAYTQYF
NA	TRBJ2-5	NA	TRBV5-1	TGCGCCAGCAGCTTTTCGGGGTCTGGGGAGACCCAGTACTTC	CASSFSGSGETQYF
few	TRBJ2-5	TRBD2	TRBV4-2	TGTGCCAGCAGCCAATTGACACGAGCTGACGCTAGCGGCCAAGAGACCCAGTACTTC	CASSQLTRADASGQETQYF
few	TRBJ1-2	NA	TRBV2	TGTGCCAGCAGGAACAATAACTATGGCTACACCTTC	CASRNNNYGYTF
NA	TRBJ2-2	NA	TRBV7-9	TGTGCCAGCAGCTTTGAAACTCTGGGGAGCACCGGGGAGCTGTTTTTT	CASSFETLGSTGELFF
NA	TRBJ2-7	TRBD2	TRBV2	TGTGCCAGCACTCCCCGGGGGGGGCTCCCCAACGAGCAGTACTTC	CASTPRGGLPNEQYF
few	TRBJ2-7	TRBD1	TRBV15	TGTGCCACCAGCGGGGATTTCGGACAGGGCCCCTTTGAGCAGTACTTC	CATSGDFGQGPFEQYF
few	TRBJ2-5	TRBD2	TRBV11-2	TGTGCCAGCAGCCGTAGCGGGACGACCTTGAGGGAGACCCAGTACTTC	CASSRSGTTLRETQYF
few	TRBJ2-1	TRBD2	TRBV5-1	TGCGCCAGCAGCTTGTCTAGCGGGAGGGATCATGAGCAGTTCTTC	CASSLSSGRDHEQFF
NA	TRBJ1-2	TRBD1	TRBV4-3	TGCGCCAGCAGCCAAAGACAGGGAGCTTATGGCTACACCTTC	CASSQRQGAYGYTF
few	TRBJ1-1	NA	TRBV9	TGTGCCAGCAGCCCCCGGACACTGAACACTGAAGCTTTCTTT	CASSPRTLNTEAFF
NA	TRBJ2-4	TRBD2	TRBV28	TGTGCCAGCAGCTCCCACCTGACTAGCGGGGGGCTAAACATTCAGTACTTC	CASSSHLTSGGLNIQYF
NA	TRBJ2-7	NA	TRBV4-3	TGCGCCAGCAGCCCCTGGGCAGGGAACGAAAACGAGCAGTACTTC	CASSPWAGNENEQYF
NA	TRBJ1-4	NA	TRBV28	TGTGCCAGCAGTTCCGGACAGAATGAAAAACTGTTTTTT	CASSSGQNEKLFF
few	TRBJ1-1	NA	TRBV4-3	TGCGCCAGCCAAGCCTGGGGGGGCACTGAAGCTTTCTTT	CASQAWGGTEAFF
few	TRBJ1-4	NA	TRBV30	TGTGCCTGGAGCGGGCCGACAGGTGAAAAACTGTTTTTT	CAWSGPTGEKLFF
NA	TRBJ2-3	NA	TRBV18	TGTGCCAGCTCACCGGCATCCACAGATACGCAGTATTTT	CASSPASTDTQYF
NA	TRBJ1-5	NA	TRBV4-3	TGCGCCAGCAGCCAAGGGCAGAGCAATCAGCCCCAGCATTTT	CASSQGQSNQPQHF
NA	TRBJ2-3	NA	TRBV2	TGTGCCAGCAGTCCGGACACGACAGATACGCAGTATTTT	CASSPDTTDTQYF
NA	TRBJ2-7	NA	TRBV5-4	TGTGCCAGCAGCAAAAGGGGGAGCTCCTACGAGCAGTACTTC	CASSKRGSSYEQYF
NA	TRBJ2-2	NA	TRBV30	TGTGCCTGGAGTGTGTGGGCAGTCACCGGGGAGCTGTTTTTT	CAWSVWAVTGELFF
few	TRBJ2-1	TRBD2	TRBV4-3	TGCGCCAGCAGCCAGAGGACTAGCGGGGGAGGGCACAATGAGCAGTTCTTC	CASSQRTSGGGHNEQFF
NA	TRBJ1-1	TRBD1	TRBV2	TGTGCCAGCAGTGGTCCCCCGAAACAGGGGGGTAGTTCAGGAGCTTTCTTT	CASSGPPKQGGSSGAFF
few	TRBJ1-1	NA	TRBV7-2	TGTGCCAGCAGCTCTTTCGAGAGGCTTGAAGCTTTCTTT	CASSSFERLEAFF
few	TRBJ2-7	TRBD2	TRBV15	TGTGCCACCAGCAGAGCGGAGCGGGGGCTCTCCTACGAGCAGTACTTC	CATSRAERGLSYEQYF
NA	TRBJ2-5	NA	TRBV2	TGTGCCAGCAGTGCAGGCGGGACTGGTGAGACCCAGTACTTC	CASSAGGTGETQYF
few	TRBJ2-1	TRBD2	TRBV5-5	TGTGCCAGCAGGCATAGCGGGGGCAATGAGCAGTTCTTC	CASRHSGGNEQFF
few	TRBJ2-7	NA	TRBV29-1	TGCAGCGTTGATTCGGCGCAGGGCTCCTACGAGCAGTACTTC	CSVDSAQGSYEQYF